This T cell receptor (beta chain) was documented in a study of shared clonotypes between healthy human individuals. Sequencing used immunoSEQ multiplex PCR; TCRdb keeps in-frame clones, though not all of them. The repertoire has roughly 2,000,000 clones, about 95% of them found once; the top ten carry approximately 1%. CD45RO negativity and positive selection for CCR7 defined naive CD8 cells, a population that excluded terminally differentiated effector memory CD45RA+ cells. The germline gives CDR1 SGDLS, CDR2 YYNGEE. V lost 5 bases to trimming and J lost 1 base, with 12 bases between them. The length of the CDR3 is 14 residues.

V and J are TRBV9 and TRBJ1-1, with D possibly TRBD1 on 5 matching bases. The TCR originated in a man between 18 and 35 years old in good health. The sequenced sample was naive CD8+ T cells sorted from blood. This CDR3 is CASSGGHENTEAFF. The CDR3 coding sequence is TGTGCCAGCAGTGGAGGACACGAGAACACTGAAGCTTTCTTT. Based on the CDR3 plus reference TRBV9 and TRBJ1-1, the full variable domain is DSGVTQTPKHLITATGQRVTLRCSPRSGDLSVYWYQQSLDQGLQFLIQYYNGEERAKGNILERFSAQQFPDLHSELNLSSLELGDSALYFCASSGGHENTEAFFGQGTRLTVV.